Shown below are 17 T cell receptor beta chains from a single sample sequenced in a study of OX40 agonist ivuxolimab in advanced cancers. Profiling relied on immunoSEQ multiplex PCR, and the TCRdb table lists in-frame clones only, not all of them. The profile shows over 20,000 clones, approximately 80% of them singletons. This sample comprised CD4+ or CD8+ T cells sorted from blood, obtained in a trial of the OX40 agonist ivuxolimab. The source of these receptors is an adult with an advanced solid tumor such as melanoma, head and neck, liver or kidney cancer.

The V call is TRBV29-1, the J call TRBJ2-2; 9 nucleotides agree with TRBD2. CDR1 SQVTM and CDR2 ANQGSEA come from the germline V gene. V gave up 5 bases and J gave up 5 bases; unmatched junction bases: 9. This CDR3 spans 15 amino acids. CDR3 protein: CSVRGGAVGTGELFF. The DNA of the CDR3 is TGCAGCGTTCGCGGGGGGGCCGTAGGTACCGGGGAGCTGTTTTTT.

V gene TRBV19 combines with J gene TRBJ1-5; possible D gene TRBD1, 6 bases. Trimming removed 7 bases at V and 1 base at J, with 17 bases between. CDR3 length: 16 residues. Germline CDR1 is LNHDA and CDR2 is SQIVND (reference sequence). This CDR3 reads CASTRGGARSNQPQHF. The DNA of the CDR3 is TGTGCCAGTACCCGGGGGGGGGCGAGGAGCAATCAGCCCCAGCATTTT.

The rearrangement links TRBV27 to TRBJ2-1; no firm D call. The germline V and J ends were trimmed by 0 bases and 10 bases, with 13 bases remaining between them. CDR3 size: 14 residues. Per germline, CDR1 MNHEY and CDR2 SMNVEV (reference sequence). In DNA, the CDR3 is TGTGCCAGCAGTTTATCCCTAGGTAAAGCGGAGCAGTTCTTC. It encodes CASSLSLGKAEQFF.

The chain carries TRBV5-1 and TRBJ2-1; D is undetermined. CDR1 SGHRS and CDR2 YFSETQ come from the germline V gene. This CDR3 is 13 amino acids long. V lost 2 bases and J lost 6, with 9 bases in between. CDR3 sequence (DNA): TGCGCCAGCAGCTTTGTCCCAGGCAATGAGCAGTTCTTC. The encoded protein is CASSFVPGNEQFF.

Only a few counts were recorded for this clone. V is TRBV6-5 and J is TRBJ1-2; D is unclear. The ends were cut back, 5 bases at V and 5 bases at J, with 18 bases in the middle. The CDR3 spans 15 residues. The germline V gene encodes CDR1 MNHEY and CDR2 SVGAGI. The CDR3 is CASSTGRALRYGYTF. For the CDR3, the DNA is TGTGCCAGCAGTACCGGACGGGCCCTCCGTTATGGCTACACCTTC.

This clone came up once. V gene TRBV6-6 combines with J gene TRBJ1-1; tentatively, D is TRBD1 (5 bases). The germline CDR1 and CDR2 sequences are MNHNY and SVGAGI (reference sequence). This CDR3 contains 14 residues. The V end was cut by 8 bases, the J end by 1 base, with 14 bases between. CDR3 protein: CASDRGEWNTEAFF. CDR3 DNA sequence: TGTGCCAGCGACCGGGGGGAGTGGAACACTGAAGCTTTCTTT.

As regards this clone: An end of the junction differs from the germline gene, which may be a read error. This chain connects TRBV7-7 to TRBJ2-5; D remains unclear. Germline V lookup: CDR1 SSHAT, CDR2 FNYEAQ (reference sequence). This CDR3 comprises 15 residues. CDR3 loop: CASSLSPGRRETQYF. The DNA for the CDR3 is TGTGCTAGCAGCTTATCCCCTGGCCGCAGAGAGACCCAGTACTTC.

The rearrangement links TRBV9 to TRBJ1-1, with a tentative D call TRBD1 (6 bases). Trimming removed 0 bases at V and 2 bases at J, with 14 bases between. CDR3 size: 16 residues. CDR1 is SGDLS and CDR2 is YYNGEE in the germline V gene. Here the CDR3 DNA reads TGTGCCAGCAGCGTAGGGTTAGGGGGAGTTAACACTGAAGCTTTCTTT. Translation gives CASSVGLGGVNTEAFF.

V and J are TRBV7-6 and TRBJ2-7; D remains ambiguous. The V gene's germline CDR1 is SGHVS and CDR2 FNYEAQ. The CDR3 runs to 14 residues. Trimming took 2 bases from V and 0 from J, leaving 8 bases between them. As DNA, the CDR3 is TGTGCCAGCAGCTTATCCCCCGCCTCCTACGAGCAGTACTTC. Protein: CASSLSPASYEQYF.

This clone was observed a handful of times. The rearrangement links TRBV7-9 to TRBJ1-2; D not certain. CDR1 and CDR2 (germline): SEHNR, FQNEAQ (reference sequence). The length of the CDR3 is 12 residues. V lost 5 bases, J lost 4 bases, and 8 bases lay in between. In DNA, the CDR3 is TGTGCCAGCAGCCAGGACGGCTATGGCTACACCTTC. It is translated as CASSQDGYGYTF.

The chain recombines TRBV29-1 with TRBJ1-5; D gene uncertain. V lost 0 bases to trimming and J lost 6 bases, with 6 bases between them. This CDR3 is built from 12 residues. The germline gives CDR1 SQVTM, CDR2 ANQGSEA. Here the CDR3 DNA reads TGCAGCGTTGAAGACGGAGTTCAGCCCCAGCATTTT. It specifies CSVEDGVQPQHF.

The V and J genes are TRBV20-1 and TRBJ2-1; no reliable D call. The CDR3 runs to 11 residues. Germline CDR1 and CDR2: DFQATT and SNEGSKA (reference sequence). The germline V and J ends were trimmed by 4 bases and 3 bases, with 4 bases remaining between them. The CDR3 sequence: CSAIDYNEQFF. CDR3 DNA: TGCAGTGCTATCGACTACAATGAGCAGTTCTTC.

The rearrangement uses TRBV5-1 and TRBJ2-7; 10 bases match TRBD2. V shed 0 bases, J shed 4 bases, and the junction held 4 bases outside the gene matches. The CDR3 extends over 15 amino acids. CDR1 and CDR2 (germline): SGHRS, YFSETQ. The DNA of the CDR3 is TGCGCCAGCAGCTTGGCTGCTAGCGGGGGTTACGAGCAGTACTTC. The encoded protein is CASSLAASGGYEQYF.

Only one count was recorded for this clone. The CDR3 reads CASSLTGGVYEQYF. The CDR3 nucleotides read TGTGCCAGCAGCCTTACAGGGGGGGTCTACGAGCAGTACTTC. The chain uses TRBV11-3 and TRBJ2-7; maybe TRBD1 (8 bases). Trimming took off 5 bases at V and 3 bases at J, with 14 bases between the two ends. Germline CDR1 reads SGHNT; CDR2 reads YENEEA. The CDR3 is 14 amino acids. Variable domain in full (rest from reference TRBV11-3 and TRBJ2-7): EAGVVQSPRYKIIEKKQPVAFWCNPISGHNTLYWYLQNLGQGPELLIRYENEEAVDDSQLPKDRFSAERLKGVDSTLKIQPAELGDSAVYLCASSLTGGVYEQYFGPGTRLTVT.

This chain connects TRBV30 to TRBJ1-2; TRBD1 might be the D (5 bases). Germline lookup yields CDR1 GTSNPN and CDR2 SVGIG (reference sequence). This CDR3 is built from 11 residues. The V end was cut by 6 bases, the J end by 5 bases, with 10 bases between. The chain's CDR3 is CACPGLYGYTF. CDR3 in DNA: TGTGCCTGTCCGGGACTATATGGCTACACCTTC.

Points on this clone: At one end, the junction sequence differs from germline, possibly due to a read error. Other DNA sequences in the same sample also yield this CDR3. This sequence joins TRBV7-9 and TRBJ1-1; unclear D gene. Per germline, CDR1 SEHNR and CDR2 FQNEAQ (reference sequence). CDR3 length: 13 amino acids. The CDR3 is CACGLGGNTEAFF. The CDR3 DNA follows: TGTGCCTGTGGGTTGGGAGGAAACACTGAGGCTTTCTTT.

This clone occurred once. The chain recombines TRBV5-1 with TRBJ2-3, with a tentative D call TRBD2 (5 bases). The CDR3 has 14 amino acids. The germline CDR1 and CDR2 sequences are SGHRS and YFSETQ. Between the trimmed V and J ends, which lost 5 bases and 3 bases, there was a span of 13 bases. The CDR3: CASSYREWTDTQYF. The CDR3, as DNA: TGCGCCAGCAGTTACCGGGAATGGACAGATACGCAGTATTTT.